Presented here are 16 T cell receptor beta chains from one specimen sequenced in a study of cytomegalovirus exposure and HLA in healthy donors. PCR was performed using 60 Vbeta and 13 Jbeta primers. Measured with immunoSEQ multiplex PCR; TCRdb has only the in-frame clones, and not every one. Among 150,000 to 200,000 clones, 60% to 85% were seen once, and the ten largest hold about 2.9%. Sample: PBMCs. The origin of the receptors is a female donor in good health and CMV-seronegative.

J is TRBJ1-3 and V is TRBV11-2, with TRBD1 matching over 8 bases. The trim removed 6 bases at V and 4 bases at J, leaving 5 bases unmatched. The CDR3 is 14 amino acids. Per germline, CDR1 SGHAT and CDR2 FQNNGV. The CDR3: CASSGQGPGNTIYF. For the CDR3, the DNA is TGTGCCAGCAGTGGACAGGGCCCGGGAAACACCATATATTTT.

The chain employs TRBV29-1 and TRBJ2-2; D might be TRBD2 (7 bases). The CDR3 has 14 amino acids. V was shortened by 7 bases and J by 7 bases, with 19 bases between the two germline ends. Germline values: CDR1 SQVTM, CDR2 ANQGSEA. The CDR3 DNA reads as TGCAGCGCCGGGGGGACCGAGGGGGGCGGGGAGCTGTTTTTT. Its protein is CSAGGTEGGGELFF.

The count of this clone is one. The DNA for the CDR3 is TGTGCCAGTAGTCTTCGGACCCAGGGGGGCACAGATACGCAGTATTTT. Protein: CASSLRTQGGTDTQYF. The chain combines TRBV19 with TRBJ2-3; 7 positions agree with TRBD1. The J segment lost 1 base and the V segment lost 5 bases, leaving 9 bases of the junction unmatched. Germline V gene sequence: CDR1 LNHDA, CDR2 SQIVND (reference sequence). The CDR3 is made up of 16 amino acids.

In DNA, the CDR3 is TGTGCCACCAGCAGAGGGCTAGCGGAGAGCACAGATACGCAGTATTTT. Translation: CATSRGLAESTDTQYF. The chain is built from TRBV15 and TRBJ2-3; TRBD2 aligns across 7 bases. Germline loops: CDR1 LNHNV, CDR2 YYDKDF (reference sequence). The length of the CDR3 is 16 residues. The J segment lost 0 bases and the V segment lost 1 base, leaving 4 bases of the junction unmatched.

V usage is TRBV7-9 and J usage is TRBJ2-6, with D unresolved. This CDR3 contains 18 residues. Germline assignment: CDR1 SEHNR and CDR2 FQNEAQ (reference sequence). V dropped 5 bases and J dropped 0 bases, with 17 bases sitting between them. CDR3 in DNA: TGTGCCAGCAGCGGCAGATATCAGGAAAACTCTGGGGCCAACGTCCTGACTTTC. It translates to CASSGRYQENSGANVLTF.

This clone was counted a few times. The CDR3 DNA sequence: TGTGCCAGCTCGCAAACAGGACAGGGGACCAATGAGCAGTTCTTC. Translating gives CASSQTGQGTNEQFF. The gene calls are TRBV18 and TRBJ2-1; 9 bases fit TRBD1. The length of the CDR3 is 15 residues. From germline, CDR1 is KGHSH and CDR2 LQKENI. J was trimmed by 6 bases and V by 6 bases; bases with no gene match: 9.

This chain joins TRBV6-5 and TRBJ1-1, with D unresolved. CDR1 is MNHEY and CDR2 is SVGAGI in the germline V gene. The germline V and J ends were trimmed by 1 base and 1 base, with 13 bases remaining between them. CDR3 length equals 16 residues. The DNA for the CDR3 is TGTGCCAGCAGTTACTTTCGAGGCGCGGGGAACACTGAAGCTTTCTTT. Its translation is CASSYFRGAGNTEAFF.

This clone was counted only a few times. This chain joins TRBV5-1 and TRBJ2-7; no clear D gene. From germline, CDR1 is SGHRS and CDR2 YFSETQ. This CDR3 comprises 12 residues. V was shortened by 1 base and J by 2 bases, with 4 bases between the two germline ends. The CDR3 nucleotides are TGCGCCAGCAGCTTGTTCGCCTACGAGCAGTACTTC. Protein sequence: CASSLFAYEQYF. The whole variable domain, filled in from reference TRBV5-1 and TRBJ2-7, reads KAGVTQTPRYLIKTRGQQVTLSCSPISGHRSVSWYQQTPGQGLQFLFEYFSETQRNKGNFPGRFSGRQFSNSRSEMNVSTLELGDSALYLCASSLFAYEQYFGPGTRLTVT.

The chain couples TRBV5-1 to TRBJ2-7; D possibly corresponds to TRBD1 (6 bases). The germline V gene has CDR1 SGHRS and CDR2 YFSETQ. The germline V and J ends were trimmed by 0 bases and 4 bases, with 11 bases remaining between them. The CDR3 runs 14 residues. CDR3 region: CASSLDRERYEQYF. The CDR3 bases are TGCGCCAGCAGCTTGGACAGGGAAAGGTACGAGCAGTACTTC.

The rearrangement joins TRBV13 to TRBJ2-7; possible D gene TRBD2, 5 bases. V was shortened by 5 bases and J by 2 bases, with 10 bases between the two germline ends. The CDR3 covers 13 residues. The germline V gene encodes CDR1 PRHDT and CDR2 FYEKMQ (reference sequence). CDR3 sequence reads: CASSLGLTYEQYF. The CDR3 bases are TGTGCCAGCAGCCTCGGACTTACCTACGAGCAGTACTTC.

The chain uses TRBV20-1 and TRBJ2-7; perhaps TRBD1 as D (6 bases). The germline V gene has CDR1 DFQATT and CDR2 SNEGSKA (reference sequence). The CDR3 totals 11 residues. With 3 bases removed from V and 6 bases from J, the gap between germline ends came to 9 bases. This chain's CDR3 is CSASRDTEQYF. The CDR3, as DNA: TGCAGTGCTAGTCGGGACACCGAGCAGTACTTC.

This chain connects TRBV5-1 to TRBJ2-6, with D unclear. CDR1 SGHRS and CDR2 YFSETQ come from the germline V gene. The germline V and J ends were trimmed by 5 bases and 0 bases, with 12 bases remaining between them. CDR3 length: 16 amino acids. CDR3 DNA sequence: TGCGCCAGCAGGGTCAGTCATGTCTCTGGGGCCAACGTCCTGACTTTC. As protein: CASRVSHVSGANVLTF.

The rearrangement uses TRBV4-3 and TRBJ2-3, with 11 bases aligning to TRBD2. The CDR3 has 17 amino acids. With V trimmed by 4 bases and J by 4 bases, 10 bases remained unmatched. Germline V gene lookup returns CDR1 LGHNA and CDR2 YSLEER. The CDR3 is CASSLRLAGRSADTQYF. The CDR3 DNA follows: TGCGCCAGCAGCCTCCGACTAGCGGGGCGTAGTGCAGATACGCAGTATTTT.

The J gene is TRBJ2-1, the V gene TRBV7-3; 12 bases agree with TRBD2. CDR1 is SGHTA, CDR2 FQGTGA, per germline. The CDR3 runs to 14 residues. After removal of 9 bases from V and 5 bases from J, the junction contained 5 bases not matched to a gene. The CDR3 nucleotides read TGTGCCAGTGGACTAGCGGGACCGAACAATGAGCAGTTCTTC. Its protein is CASGLAGPNNEQFF. Full variable domain (rest looked up from reference TRBV7-3 and TRBJ2-1): GAGVSQTPSNKVTEKGKYVELRCDPISGHTALYWYRQSLGQGPEFLIYFQGTGAADDSGLPNDRFFAVRPEGSVSTLKIQRTERGDSAVYLCASGLAGPNNEQFFGPGTRLTVL.

J is TRBJ2-1 and V is TRBV19, with 7 bases aligning to TRBD1. CDR3 size: 17 residues. Germline V gene data show CDR1 as LNHDA and CDR2 as SQIVND (reference sequence). The trim removed 6 bases at V and 3 bases at J, leaving 14 bases unmatched. The CDR3 region is CASREYGVGGNYNEQFF. CDR3 nucleotide sequence: TGTGCCAGTAGGGAATATGGGGTAGGGGGCAACTACAATGAGCAGTTCTTC.

There are a few counts of this clone. The rearrangement joins TRBV5-1 to TRBJ2-2, with 7 bases that match TRBD2. V was pared by 3 bases and J by 3 bases, with 8 bases of the junction left unmatched. This CDR3 contains 16 residues. Germline V gene lookup returns CDR1 SGHRS and CDR2 YFSETQ. CDR3 bases: TGCGCCAGCAGCTCGAAAGTTGGGGGGGACACCGGGGAGCTGTTTTTT. It codes for CASSSKVGGDTGELFF.